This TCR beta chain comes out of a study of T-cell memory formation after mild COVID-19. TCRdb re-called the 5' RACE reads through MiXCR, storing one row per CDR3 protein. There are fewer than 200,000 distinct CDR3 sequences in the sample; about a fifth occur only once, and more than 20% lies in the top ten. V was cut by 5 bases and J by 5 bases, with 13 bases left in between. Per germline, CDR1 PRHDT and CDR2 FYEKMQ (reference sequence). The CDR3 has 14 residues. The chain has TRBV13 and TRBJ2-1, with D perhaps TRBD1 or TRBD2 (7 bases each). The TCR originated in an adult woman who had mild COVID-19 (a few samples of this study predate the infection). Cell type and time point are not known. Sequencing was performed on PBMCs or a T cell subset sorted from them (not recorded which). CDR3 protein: CASSPRGGHNEQFF. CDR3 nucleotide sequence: TGTGCCAGCAGCCCCAGGGGGGGACACAATGAGCAGTTCTTC.